This T cell receptor beta chain was identified during a study of CD8+ T cells in alopecia areata. V gave up 0 bases and J gave up 3 bases; unmatched junction bases: 13. This CDR3 comprises 19 residues. Germline loops: CDR1 SGHRS, CDR2 YFSETQ. RNA extraction was followed by reverse transcription into cDNA, which acted as the sequencing template. This table comes from immunoSEQ multiplex PCR, and its TCRdb copy is limited to in-frame clones, with some not included. The table has approximately 210,000 clones, more than 55% seen once. Treatment indicated: oral pan-JAK inhibitor, 5-10 mg twice daily. The receptor was derived from a human donor with alopecia areata. The sequences come from CD4+ T cells sorted from blood, collected at approximately week 45, from a patient treated with tofacitinib. This sequence joins TRBV5-1 and TRBJ2-4; 9 bases line up with TRBD2. The CDR3 DNA reads TGCGCCAGCAGCTTGGCCCTTGCCTCAGCGGGGGGTGGCAAAAACATTCAGTACTTC. Its translation is CASSLALASAGGGKNIQYF.